The TCR beta chain under discussion was sequenced for a study of cytomegalovirus exposure and HLA in healthy donors. The study's findings and limits: According to a later analysis, most TCR beta chains associated with CMV appeared HLA-restricted. V- and J-gene trimming of TCR beta was linked (in a later analysis) to a missense DCLRE1C variant.

Only a few counts were recorded for this clone. Its antigen remains unidentified. Vbeta (60) and Jbeta (13) primers were used in the PCR. Clones were sequenced by immunoSEQ multiplex PCR, and TCRdb holds only the in-frame ones, with some missing. The sample lists over 35,000 clones, about 47% seen once, with 9% to 14% in the top ten. V was clipped by 4 bases and J by 1 base; unmatched bases: 16. CDR3 length: 18 residues. CDR1 is SGDLS and CDR2 is YYNGEE in the germline V gene. The chain recombines TRBV9 with TRBJ1-2; TRBD1 matches at 7 bases. This clonotype was obtained from a human donor in good health. The sequencing input was PBMCs. In DNA form, the CDR3 reads TGTGCCAGCAGCCCCTTGGGACAGCGCTACTATAATAACTATGGCTACACCTTC. Its translation: CASSPLGQRYYNNYGYTF.